This entry is about one T cell receptor beta chain. What this receptor recognizes is not known. No much larger clone exists at a distance of one base, and base qualities are not known. These data originate in a study of CD8+ T cells in alopecia areata (dated by TCRdb to 2017 to 2018). Turning to the overall study: The treated patients took part in an open-label pilot trial in which moderate-to-severe alopecia areata was treated with oral tofacitinib at 5 to 10 mg twice daily. TCRbeta CDR3 regions were amplified by immunoSEQ multiplex PCR with 35 Vbeta forward and 13 Jbeta reverse primers. Patients received tofacitinib for 6 to 18 months and were then followed off drug for 6 months to check for delayed response and recurrence. The RNA source kit depended on sample type: the PAXgene miRNA kit for fixed scalp, the miRNeasy kit for PBMCs, and the RNeasy kit for mouse skin. Scalp clonality was compared among normal scalp (n=4), patchy alopecia areata scalp (n=8), and alopecia totalis/universalis scalp (n=8). Human TCRbeta sequencing covered scalp tissue and sorted CD4+ and CD8+ peripheral blood T cells from patchy and totalis/universalis alopecia areata patients and healthy controls. The study used high-throughput TCRbeta sequencing to examine T cell clonal expansion in alopecia areata, in both the C3H/HeJ mouse model and human patients. Patients on tofacitinib were biopsied at baseline and after 4 and 24 weeks of treatment, and several of the patients also had a later scalp biopsy.

Study-wide conclusions, independent of this receptor: Lesional scalp, especially in alopecia totalis/universalis, showed higher clonality and more expanded CD8+ clones than normal scalp, suggesting antigenic drive. Shared TCR sequences between patients were less evident than in mice, which may be partly attributable to HLA diversity in the patient population. Scalp TCR repertoire analysis is complicated because resident alphabeta T cells in normal human skin are also sequenced, whereas mouse skin is dominated by gammadelta T cells.

Library method: the immunoSEQ multiplex PCR assay. To provide template for TCR sequencing, every sample had RNA extracted and reverse transcribed into cDNA. First-strand cDNA was synthesized with SuperScript III using a 2:1 mix of oligo-dT and random hexamers. Amplification bias was assessed with a synthetic immune receptor repertoire, and residual bias was removed computationally. As for how the authors treated the data: Raw reads were preprocessed to remove errors, and CDR3 was defined according to IMGT conventions as the region from the conserved cysteine to phenylalanine. To get clonality, Shannon entropy was normalized by log2 of the number of productive unique TCRs and the result was subtracted from 1. CD4 or CD8 identity of scalp clones was inferred by cross-referencing scalp TCRbeta sequences with sorted blood CD4 and CD8 repertoires. In TCRdb, the immuneACCESS table is reduced to in-frame sequences with V and J assigned. These tables do not hold every clone; where another copy was compared, an unresolved V gene accounts for under half, and the others remain unexplained. Clonal size and the V and J genes are those of that table, whereas D and trimming came from the DNA. The sample yields 150,000 or so clones; roughly three fifths were counted once. The ten most abundant clones make up around 6% of the sample.

In light of the paper, this sample's time point label describes: baseline before oral tofacitinib. Peripheral blood and lesional scalp punch biopsies were obtained from patients with alopecia areata. PBMCs were separated by density centrifugation and stained for CD3, CD4 and CD8, after which CD4+ and CD8+ T cells were sorted on a FACSAria. Sequenced material: CD4+ T cells sorted from blood, taken at week 0. This clonotype originated in a human donor with alopecia areata.

The nucleotide sequence reads TGCGCCAGCAGCCATTTGTGGGTTAGCAATCAGCCCCAGCATTTT. Its protein reads: CASSHLWVSNQPQHF. The rearrangement combines TRBV4-1 with TRBJ1-5; the D gene assignment is ambiguous. V drops 3 bases and J drops 0 bases, leaving 9 bases in between. CDR1 and CDR2, looked up from the germline V gene, are MGHRA and YSYEKL. Including cysteine and phenylalanine, the CDR3 has 15 amino acids. The sequence is cut down to CDR3 DNA, 45 bases in frame from base 1.